The clone carrying this TCR beta chain was seen a handful of times. RNA transcripts gave rise to amplified TCR beta CDR3 regions. HTBI primers were employed in a first-round RT-PCR of the TCR CDR3. A single record per CDR3 protein comes from TCRdb applying MiXCR to the multiplex PCR reads. The table has under 350,000 distinct CDR3 sequences, about 13% seen once. These data come from a study of T cells in Graves' hyperthyroidism and ophthalmopathy. This CDR3 is built from 13 residues. Germline CDR1 reads LNHNV; CDR2 reads YYDKDF (reference sequence). V lost 7 bases and J 1 base, leaving 10 bases between the germline ends.

The sample consisted of blood. The chain combines TRBV15 with TRBJ2-5; possibly TRBD2 for D (5 bases). This receptor was identified in a woman aged 40 to 49 with Graves' ophthalmopathy. The CDR3 here is CATTTGSQETQYF. For the CDR3, the DNA is TGTGCCACCACAACGGGAAGCCAAGAGACCCAGTACTTC.